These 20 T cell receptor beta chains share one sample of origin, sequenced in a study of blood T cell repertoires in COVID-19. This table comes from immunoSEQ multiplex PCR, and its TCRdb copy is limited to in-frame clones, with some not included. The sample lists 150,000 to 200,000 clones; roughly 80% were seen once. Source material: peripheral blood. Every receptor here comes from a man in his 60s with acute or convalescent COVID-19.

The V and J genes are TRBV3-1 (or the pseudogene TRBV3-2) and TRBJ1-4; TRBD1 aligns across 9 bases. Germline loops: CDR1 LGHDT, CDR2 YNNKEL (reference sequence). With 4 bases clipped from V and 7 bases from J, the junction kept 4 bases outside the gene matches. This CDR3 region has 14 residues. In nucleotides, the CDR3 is TGTGCCAGCAGCCTACAGGGGGCGGGTGAAAAACTGTTTTTT. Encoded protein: CASSLQGAGEKLFF.

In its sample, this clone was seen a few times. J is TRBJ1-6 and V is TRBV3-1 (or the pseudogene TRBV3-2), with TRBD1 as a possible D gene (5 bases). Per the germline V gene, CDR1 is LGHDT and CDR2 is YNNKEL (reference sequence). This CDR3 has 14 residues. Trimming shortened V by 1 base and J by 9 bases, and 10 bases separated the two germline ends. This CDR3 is CASSQADRSSPLHF. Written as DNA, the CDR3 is TGTGCCAGCAGCCAAGCAGACAGAAGTTCACCCCTCCACTTT.

The CDR3 sequence is CASSQGARGNTIYF. The CDR3 region has the DNA TGTGCCAGCTCACAGGGGGCCCGTGGAAACACCATATATTTT. The chain couples TRBV19 to TRBJ1-3, with 9 bases matching TRBD1. CDR1 LNHDA and CDR2 SQIVND come from the germline V gene (reference sequence). This CDR3 is built from 14 residues. Germline trimming cut 9 bases from V and 3 bases from J; bases unmatched to any gene: 6.

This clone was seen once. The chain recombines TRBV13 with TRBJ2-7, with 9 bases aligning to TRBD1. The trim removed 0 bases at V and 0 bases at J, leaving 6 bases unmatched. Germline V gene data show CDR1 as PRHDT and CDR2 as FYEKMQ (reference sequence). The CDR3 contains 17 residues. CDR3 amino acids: CASSLGDRGRLSYEQYF. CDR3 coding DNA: TGTGCCAGCAGCTTAGGGGACAGGGGCCGTCTCTCCTACGAGCAGTACTTC.

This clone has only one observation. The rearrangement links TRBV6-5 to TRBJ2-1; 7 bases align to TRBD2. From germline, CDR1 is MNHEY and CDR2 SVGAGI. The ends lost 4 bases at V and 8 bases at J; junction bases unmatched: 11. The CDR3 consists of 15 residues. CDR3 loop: CASSSYPPLADEQFF. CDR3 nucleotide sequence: TGTGCCAGCAGTTCCTACCCTCCCCTAGCGGATGAGCAGTTCTTC.

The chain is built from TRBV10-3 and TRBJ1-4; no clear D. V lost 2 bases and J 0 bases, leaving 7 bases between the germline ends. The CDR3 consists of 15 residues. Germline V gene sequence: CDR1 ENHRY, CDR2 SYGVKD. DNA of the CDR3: TGTGCCATCAGTGAGATGGCAGCAACTAATGAAAAACTGTTTTTT. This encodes CAISEMAATNEKLFF.

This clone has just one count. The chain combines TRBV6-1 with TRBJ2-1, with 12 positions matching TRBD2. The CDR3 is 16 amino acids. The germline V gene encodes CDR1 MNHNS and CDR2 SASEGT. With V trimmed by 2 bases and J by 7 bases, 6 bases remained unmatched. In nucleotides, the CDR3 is TGTGCCAGCAGTGAAATTGGACTAGCGGGATTAAATGAGCAGTTCTTC. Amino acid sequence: CASSEIGLAGLNEQFF.

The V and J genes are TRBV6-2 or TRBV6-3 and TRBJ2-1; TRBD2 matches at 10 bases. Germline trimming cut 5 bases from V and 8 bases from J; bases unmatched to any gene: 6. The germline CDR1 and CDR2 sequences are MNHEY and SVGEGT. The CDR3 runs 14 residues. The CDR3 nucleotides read TGTGCCAGCAGTGGGAGCGGGGGGGGTGATGAGCAGTTCTTC. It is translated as CASSGSGGGDEQFF.

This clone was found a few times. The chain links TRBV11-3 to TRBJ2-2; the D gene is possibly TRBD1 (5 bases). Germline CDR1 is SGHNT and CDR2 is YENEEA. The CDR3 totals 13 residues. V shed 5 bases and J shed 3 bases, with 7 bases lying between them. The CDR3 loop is CASSIQDTGELFF. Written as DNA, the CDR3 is TGTGCCAGCAGCATACAGGACACCGGGGAGCTGTTTTTT.

The CDR3 is CASSQEGGLAGINEQFF. CDR3 bases: TGTGCCAGCAGCCAAGAAGGCGGGCTAGCGGGAATCAATGAGCAGTTCTTC. The chain has TRBV3-1 (or the pseudogene TRBV3-2) and TRBJ2-1, with 9 bases fitting TRBD2. Germline-derived CDR1 and CDR2 are LGHDT and YNNKEL (reference sequence). V lost 0 bases to trimming and J lost 6 bases; unmatched junction nucleotides: 9. The CDR3 loop spans 17 amino acids.

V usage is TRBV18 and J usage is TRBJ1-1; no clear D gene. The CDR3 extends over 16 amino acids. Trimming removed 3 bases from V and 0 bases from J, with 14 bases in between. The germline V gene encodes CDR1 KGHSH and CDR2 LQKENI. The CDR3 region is CASSPRGVAMNTEAFF. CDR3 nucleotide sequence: TGTGCCAGCTCACCCCGCGGTGTCGCCATGAACACTGAAGCTTTCTTT.

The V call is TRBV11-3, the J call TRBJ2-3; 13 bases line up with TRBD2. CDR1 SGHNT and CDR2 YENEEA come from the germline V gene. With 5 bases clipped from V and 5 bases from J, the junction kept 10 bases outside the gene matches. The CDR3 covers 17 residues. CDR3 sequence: CASSDRLAGGPQDTQYF. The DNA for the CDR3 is TGTGCCAGCAGCGACCGACTAGCGGGGGGCCCCCAAGATACGCAGTATTTT.

The CDR3 sequence is CASRTGTYGYTF. CDR3 nucleotide sequence: TGTGCCAGCCGCACCGGGACATATGGCTACACCTTC. The chain joins TRBV12-3 or TRBV12-4 to TRBJ1-2, with TRBD1 as a possible D gene (6 bases). The CDR3 runs 12 residues. The ends were cut back, 8 bases at V and 5 bases at J, with 12 bases in the middle.

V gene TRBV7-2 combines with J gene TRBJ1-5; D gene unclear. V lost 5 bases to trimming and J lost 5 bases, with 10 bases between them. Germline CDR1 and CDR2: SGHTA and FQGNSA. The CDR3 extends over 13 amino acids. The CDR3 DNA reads TGTGCCAGCAGCCCTCGGGTGGATCAGCCCCAGCATTTT. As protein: CASSPRVDQPQHF.

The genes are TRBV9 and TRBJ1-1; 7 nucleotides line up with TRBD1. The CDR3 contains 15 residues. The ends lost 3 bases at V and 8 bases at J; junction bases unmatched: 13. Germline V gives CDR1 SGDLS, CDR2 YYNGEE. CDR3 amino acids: CASSATGIKVAEAFF. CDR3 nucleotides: TGTGCCAGCAGCGCGACAGGGATAAAGGTGGCCGAAGCTTTCTTT.

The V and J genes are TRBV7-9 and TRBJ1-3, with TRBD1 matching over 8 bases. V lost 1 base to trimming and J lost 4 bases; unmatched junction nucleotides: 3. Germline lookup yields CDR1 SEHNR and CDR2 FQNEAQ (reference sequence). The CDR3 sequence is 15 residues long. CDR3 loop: CASSLGQGTGNTIYF. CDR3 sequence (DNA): TGTGCCAGCAGCTTAGGACAGGGGACCGGAAACACCATATATTTT.

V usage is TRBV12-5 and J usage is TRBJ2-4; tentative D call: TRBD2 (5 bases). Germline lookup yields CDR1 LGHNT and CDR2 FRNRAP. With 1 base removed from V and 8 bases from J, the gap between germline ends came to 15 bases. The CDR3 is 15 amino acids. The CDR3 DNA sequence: TGTGCTAGTGGTTTGGGGCCTACCGGAGGATACATTCAGTACTTC. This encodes CASGLGPTGGYIQYF.

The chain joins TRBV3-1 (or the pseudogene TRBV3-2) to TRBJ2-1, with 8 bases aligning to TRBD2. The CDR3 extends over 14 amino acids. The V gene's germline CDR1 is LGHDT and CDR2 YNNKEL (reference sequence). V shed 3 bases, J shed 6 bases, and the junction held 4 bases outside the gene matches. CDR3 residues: CASSHGTRGNEQFF. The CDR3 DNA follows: TGTGCCAGCAGCCATGGGACTAGGGGCAATGAGCAGTTCTTC.

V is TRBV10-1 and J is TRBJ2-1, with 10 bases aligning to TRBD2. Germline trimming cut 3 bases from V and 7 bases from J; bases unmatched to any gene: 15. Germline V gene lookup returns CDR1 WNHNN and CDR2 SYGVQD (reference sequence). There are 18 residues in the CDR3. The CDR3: CASSETGLSGRARNEQFF. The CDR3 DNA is TGCGCCAGCAGTGAAACCGGACTAAGCGGGAGGGCCAGGAATGAGCAGTTCTTC.

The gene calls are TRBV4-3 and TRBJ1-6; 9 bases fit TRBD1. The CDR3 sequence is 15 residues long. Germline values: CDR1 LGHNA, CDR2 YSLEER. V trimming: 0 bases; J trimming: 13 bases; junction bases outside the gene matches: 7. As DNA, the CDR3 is TGCGCCAGCAGCCAAGAACGGGACAGGGTCAGTCCCCTCCACTTT. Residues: CASSQERDRVSPLHF.